Presented here are 25 T cell receptor beta chains from one specimen sequenced in a study of blood T cell repertoires in COVID-19. Sequencing used immunoSEQ multiplex PCR; TCRdb keeps in-frame clones, though not all of them. The sample consists of approximately 170,000 clones, around four fifths of them appearing once. The specimen sequenced was peripheral blood. The receptors were sampled from a woman aged 80 or over with acute or convalescent COVID-19.

The chain recombines TRBV28 with TRBJ1-2; TRBD1 might be the D (6 bases). V shed 2 bases and J shed 8 bases, with 12 bases lying between them. This CDR3 is built from 13 residues. CDR1 and CDR2 (germline): MDHEN, SYDVKM. For the CDR3, the DNA is TGTGCCAGCAGTTTAGCGGGGGCAGAGGGCTACACCTTC. Translated: CASSLAGAEGYTF.

This clone was counted between two and nine times. The V call is TRBV29-1, the J call TRBJ1-5; 8 bases are shared with TRBD1. Germline values: CDR1 SQVTM, CDR2 ANQGSEA. The V gene end was trimmed by 4 bases and the J gene end by 11 bases; junction bases not matched to a gene: 16. The CDR3 has 15 amino acids. CDR3 sequence (DNA): TGCAGCGTTGCAACAACAGGGGGTCAAAATGAGGCCCAGCATTTT. Its translation is CSVATTGGQNEAQHF.

This chain links TRBV11-2 with TRBJ2-7; 7 nucleotides match TRBD2. This CDR3 region has 13 residues. Losses at the gene ends were 5 bases for V and 4 bases for J; bases not matched to a gene: 5. Germline loops: CDR1 SGHAT, CDR2 FQNNGV. CDR3 amino acids: CASSPGGRYEQYF. As DNA, the CDR3 is TGTGCCAGCAGCCCGGGCGGGAGATACGAGCAGTACTTC. The full variable domain, completed using reference TRBV11-2 and TRBJ2-7, is EAGVAQSPRYKIIEKRQSVAFWCNPISGHATLYWYQQILGQGPKLLIQFQNNGVVDDSQLPKDRFSAERLKGVDSTLKIQPAKLEDSAVYLCASSPGGRYEQYFGPGTRLTVT.

The chain carries TRBV19 and TRBJ2-5; 7 nucleotides line up with TRBD2. Looked up from germline, CDR1 is LNHDA and CDR2 is SQIVND (reference sequence). This CDR3 contains 15 residues. With 3 bases clipped from V and 4 bases from J, the junction kept 8 bases outside the gene matches. CDR3 DNA: TGTGCCAGTAGTATTAGACTAGCCGGCTCAGAGACCCAGTACTTC. This encodes CASSIRLAGSETQYF. The variable domain in full, completed from reference TRBV19 and TRBJ2-5, reads DGGITQSPKYLFRKEGQNVTLSCEQNLNHDAMYWYRQDPGQGLRLIYYSQIVNDFQKGDIAEGYSVSREKKESFPLTVTSAQKNPTAFYLCASSIRLAGSETQYFGPGTRLLVL.

The CDR3 DNA reads as TGTGCCAGTAGTCCTAGGGCGGGCGCCTACACCGGGGAGCTGTTTTTT. As protein: CASSPRAGAYTGELFF. The chain recombines TRBV19 with TRBJ2-2; possible D gene TRBD2, 5 bases. With 5 bases removed from V and 3 bases from J, the gap between germline ends came to 16 bases. CDR3 size: 16 residues. The V gene's germline CDR1 is LNHDA and CDR2 SQIVND (reference sequence).

In its sample, this clone was seen once. The rearrangement uses TRBV2 and TRBJ1-5; a weak D match, TRBD1 (5 bases). V was pared by 7 bases and J by 1 base, with 11 bases between. The CDR3 runs 14 residues. The germline gives CDR1 SNHLY, CDR2 FYNNEI. This chain's CDR3 is CASTSGDSNQPQHF. The CDR3 DNA reads as TGTGCCAGCACGTCGGGGGACAGCAATCAGCCCCAGCATTTT.

Only a few counts were recorded for this clone. The V and J genes are TRBV6-5 and TRBJ1-1; D possibly corresponds to TRBD1 (6 bases). CDR1 and CDR2 (germline): MNHEY, SVGAGI. The V end was cut by 6 bases, the J end by 8 bases, with 16 bases between. The CDR3 loop spans 13 amino acids. Written as DNA, the CDR3 is TGTGCCAGCAGGGGGAACAACAGGGTCGAAGCTTTCTTT. It encodes CASRGNNRVEAFF.

This clone was seen a single time. This chain connects TRBV4-2 to TRBJ1-5; D ambiguous. Trimming took 0 bases from V and 1 from J, leaving 10 bases between them. The CDR3 length is 16 residues. Germline CDR1 is LGHNA and CDR2 is YNFKEQ. The CDR3 reads CASSQETAESNQPQHF. CDR3 nucleotides: TGTGCCAGCAGCCAAGAAACAGCGGAGAGCAATCAGCCCCAGCATTTT.

The genes are TRBV7-2 and TRBJ2-7; D gene ambiguous. Germline V CDR1 and CDR2: SGHTA, FQGNSA. The CDR3 contains 13 residues. V was cut by 7 bases and J by 7 bases, with 17 bases left in between. Written as DNA, the CDR3 is TGTGCCAGCACCCGCGGCCGACTCGGGGAGCAGTACTTC. It encodes CASTRGRLGEQYF.

V gene TRBV7-9 combines with J gene TRBJ1-1; 7 bases match TRBD1. The V segment lost 5 bases and the J segment 6 bases; nucleotides outside the gene matches: 6. Germline V gene sequence: CDR1 SEHNR, CDR2 FQNEAQ (reference sequence). The CDR3 is made up of 13 amino acids. The CDR3 DNA reads TGTGCCAGCAGCACCTTAGGGACAGCTGAAGCTTTCTTT. Its protein product is CASSTLGTAEAFF. Based on the CDR3 plus reference TRBV7-9 and TRBJ1-1, the full variable domain is DTGVSQNPRHKITKRGQNVTFRCDPISEHNRLYWYRQTLGQGPEFLTYFQNEAQLEKSRLLSDRFSAERPKGSFSTLEIQRTEQGDSAMYLCASSTLGTAEAFFGQGTRLTVV.

This rearrangement joins TRBV2 to TRBJ1-5, with 8 positions matching TRBD1. Germline CDR1 is SNHLY and CDR2 is FYNNEI. This CDR3 region has 15 residues. Unmatched junction bases numbered 7, after V lost 6 bases and J lost 3 bases. DNA of the CDR3: TGTGCCAGCAGCCGGGACAGGTCAGCCAATCAGCCCCAGCATTTT. Translation gives CASSRDRSANQPQHF.

V is TRBV7-3 and J is TRBJ2-1, with D perhaps TRBD1 (6 bases). The CDR3 sequence is 16 residues long. Germline V gene data show CDR1 as SGHTA and CDR2 as FQGTGA. Trimming removed 8 bases from V and 0 bases from J, with 17 bases in between. CDR3 sequence reads: CASSRTRGNSYNEQFF. The DNA for the CDR3 is TGTGCCAGCTCCCGAACGAGGGGGAACTCCTACAATGAGCAGTTCTTC.

The chain is built from TRBV15 and TRBJ1-1; D gene ambiguous. Trimming took 5 bases from V and 1 from J, leaving 11 bases between them. There are 14 residues in the CDR3. Germline assignment: CDR1 LNHNV and CDR2 YYDKDF (reference sequence). CDR3 nucleotides: TGTGCCACCAGCGGGTACAGAGCGAACACTGAAGCTTTCTTT. Translating gives CATSGYRANTEAFF.

This clone has only one observation. CDR3 region: CASSALPTENYGYTF. DNA for the CDR3: TGTGCCAGCAGCGCCCTCCCGACAGAAAACTATGGCTACACCTTC. The rearrangement uses TRBV5-4 and TRBJ1-2; D may be TRBD1 (5 bases). Trimming left V 4 bases short and J 2 bases short, with 15 bases between. The CDR3 contains 15 residues. The germline CDR1 and CDR2 sequences are SGHNT and YYREEE (reference sequence).

This clone was seen once. V usage is TRBV5-5 and J usage is TRBJ1-5; D not resolved. CDR3 size: 11 residues. Germline CDR1 SGHKS, CDR2 YYEKEE (reference sequence). The ends were cut back, 10 bases at V and 4 bases at J, with 9 bases in the middle. CDR3 bases: TGTGCCCCCCAAGAGAATCAGCCCCAGCATTTT. Encoded protein: CAPQENQPQHF.

This clone was detected once. The rearrangement uses TRBV5-6 and TRBJ2-1; 10 bases match TRBD1. V shed 1 base and J 5 bases; nucleotides not matched to a gene: 3. Per the germline V gene, CDR1 is SGHDT and CDR2 is YYEEEE. CDR3 length: 15 residues. The DNA for the CDR3 is TGTGCCAGCAGCTTGTTTGGGACAGGGGACAATGAGCAGTTCTTC. Amino acids: CASSLFGTGDNEQFF.

V usage is TRBV7-9 and J usage is TRBJ1-6, with D tentatively TRBD1 (6 bases). The CDR3 has 13 residues. The ends were cut back, 8 bases at V and 7 bases at J, with 12 bases in the middle. Germline lookup yields CDR1 SEHNR and CDR2 FQNEAQ (reference sequence). CDR3 coding DNA: TGTGCCAGCGCCTACAGGGTAAATTCACCCCTCCACTTT. Translation gives CASAYRVNSPLHF. The whole variable domain, filled in from reference TRBV7-9 and TRBJ1-6, reads DTGVSQNPRHKITKRGQNVTFRCDPISEHNRLYWYRQTLGQGPEFLTYFQNEAQLEKSRLLSDRFSAERPKGSFSTLEIQRTEQGDSAMYLCASAYRVNSPLHFGNGTRLTVT.

The chain combines TRBV6-2 or TRBV6-3 with TRBJ2-3, with 9 bases aligning to TRBD2. V shed 0 bases and J 7 bases; nucleotides not matched to a gene: 5. The CDR3 extends over 15 amino acids. In germline, CDR1 is MNHEY, CDR2 SVGEGT. The CDR3 sequence: CASSYSTSGGNTQYF. The CDR3 bases are TGTGCCAGCAGTTACTCGACTAGCGGAGGGAATACGCAGTATTTT.

The chain joins TRBV7-8 to TRBJ1-6; 10 positions match TRBD1. The CDR3 spans 15 residues. V gave up 3 bases and J gave up 7 bases; unmatched junction bases: 3. Germline V lookup: CDR1 SGHVS, CDR2 FQNEAQ. CDR3 protein: CASSFRDRGNSPLHF. The CDR3 region has the DNA TGTGCCAGCAGCTTCCGGGACAGGGGAAATTCACCCCTCCACTTT.

The rearrangement uses TRBV6-5 and TRBJ2-3; tentative D call: TRBD1 (6 bases). This CDR3 is built from 15 residues. Looked up from germline, CDR1 is MNHEY and CDR2 is SVGAGI. V lost 5 bases to trimming and J lost 6 bases, with 18 bases between them. Here the CDR3 DNA reads TGTGCCAGCAGTCACCGGGACAATCTAAGGGATACGCAGTATTTT. This gives the protein CASSHRDNLRDTQYF.

The V and J genes are TRBV6-5 and TRBJ1-1; D call uncertain. Germline V gene lookup returns CDR1 MNHEY and CDR2 SVGAGI. Trimming shortened V by 6 bases and J by 4 bases, and 18 bases separated the two germline ends. The CDR3 extends over 15 amino acids. The CDR3 DNA sequence: TGTGCCAGCAGCCTTACCATCGACCGGAGCACTGAAGCTTTCTTT. The encoded protein is CASSLTIDRSTEAFF.

V and J are TRBV2 and TRBJ1-1; D is possibly TRBD1 (5 bases). The CDR3 extends over 13 amino acids. Germline V gene data show CDR1 as SNHLY and CDR2 as FYNNEI. The germline V and J ends were trimmed by 9 bases and 4 bases, with 15 bases remaining between them. CDR3 sequence reads: CASGGIGGTEAFF. The CDR3 nucleotides read TGTGCCAGTGGGGGGATAGGAGGCACTGAAGCTTTCTTT.

The J gene is TRBJ2-3, the V gene TRBV9; 8 bases line up with TRBD2. The CDR3 consists of 18 residues. V trimming: 3 bases; J trimming: 2 bases; junction bases outside the gene matches: 14. Germline V gene data show CDR1 as SGDLS and CDR2 as YYNGEE. This chain's CDR3 is CASSENPSSRGDTDTQYF. The CDR3, as DNA: TGTGCCAGCAGCGAAAACCCGAGCTCGCGGGGGGACACAGATACGCAGTATTTT.

CDR3 residues: CASSPGTSGRATGELFF. The CDR3 DNA follows: TGTGCCAGCAGCCCCGGGACTAGCGGGAGGGCCACCGGGGAGCTGTTTTTT. The chain is built from TRBV9 and TRBJ2-2, with 16 bases lining up with TRBD2. Losses at the gene ends were 4 bases for V and 4 bases for J; bases not matched to a gene: 4. Germline CDR1 and CDR2: SGDLS and YYNGEE. CDR3 length equals 17 residues.

The gene calls are TRBV7-9 and TRBJ2-3, with TRBD2 identical over 10 bases. Germline CDR1 and CDR2: SEHNR and FQNEAQ (reference sequence). J was trimmed by 1 base and V by 1 base; bases with no gene match: 5. The CDR3 sequence is 17 residues long. The DNA for the CDR3 is TGTGCCAGCAGCTTAGGAGGGCTAGCGGGAGGCACAGATACGCAGTATTTT. Amino acids: CASSLGGLAGGTDTQYF.